A selection of T cell receptor beta chains follows, all from one sample in a study of T cell changes during pregnancy in multiple sclerosis. The repertoire was sequenced with immunoSEQ multiplex PCR; TCRdb's copy has only in-frame clones and lacks some. Of tens of thousands of clones in the sample, just under 95% were seen once. Material: peripheral blood, obtained in the second trimester of pregnancy. The receptor source for this set is a female donor in good health, enrolled as a control in a pregnancy study. Both conserved end residues are part of each CDR3. D genes are given only for firm matches. Clone sizes are given selectively: once, few, many, or a class where the clone is expanded.

j_call: TRBJ2-7
d_call: TRBD2
clone_size: .
v_call: TRBV6-6
cdr3_aa: CASTQGLAGGTYEQYF
cdr3_nt: TGTGCCAGCACCCAGGGACTAGCGGGGGGCACCTACGAGCAGTACTTC

j_call: TRBJ1-1
d_call: .
clone_size: .
v_call: TRBV6-5
cdr3_aa: CASSYRSGQGRTEAFF
cdr3_nt: TGTGCCAGCAGTTACCGATCCGGGCAGGGTAGGACTGAAGCTTTCTTT

j_call: TRBJ1-6
d_call: .
clone_size: .
v_call: TRBV14
cdr3_aa: CASRLDRNSPLHF
cdr3_nt: TGTGCCAGCAGGTTAGACAGGAATTCACCCCTCCACTTT

j_call: TRBJ1-1
d_call: .
clone_size: .
v_call: TRBV7-9
cdr3_aa: CASSDRGNTEAFF
cdr3_nt: TGTGCCAGCTCAGACCGGGGAAACACTGAAGCTTTCTTT

j_call: TRBJ2-3
d_call: TRBD2
clone_size: .
v_call: TRBV6-1
cdr3_aa: CASSLAGGYTDTQYF
cdr3_nt: TGTGCCAGCAGCCTAGCGGGGGGCTACACAGATACGCAGTATTTT

j_call: TRBJ1-4
d_call: .
clone_size: .
v_call: TRBV4-2
cdr3_aa: CASSQDGLRGARPNEKLFF
cdr3_nt: TGTGCCAGCAGCCAAGATGGTCTGCGGGGGGCGCGACCGAATGAAAAACTGTTTTTT

j_call: TRBJ1-3
d_call: .
clone_size: .
v_call: TRBV2
cdr3_aa: CASMSGNTIYF
cdr3_nt: TGTGCCAGCATGAGCGGAAACACCATATATTTT

j_call: TRBJ1-1
d_call: .
clone_size: once
v_call: TRBV4-3
cdr3_aa: CASSQVAMNTEAFF
cdr3_nt: TGCGCCAGCAGCCAAGTAGCGATGAACACTGAAGCTTTCTTT

j_call: TRBJ2-5
d_call: TRBD2
clone_size: .
v_call: TRBV5-6
cdr3_aa: CASSLTGGETQYF
cdr3_nt: TGTGCCAGCAGCTTGACGGGAGGAGAGACCCAGTACTTC

j_call: TRBJ1-3
d_call: .
clone_size: .
v_call: TRBV5-1
cdr3_aa: CASSSIEQGNGNTIYF
cdr3_nt: TGCGCCAGCAGCTCGATAGAACAGGGAAATGGAAACACCATATATTTT

j_call: TRBJ2-1
d_call: TRBD2
clone_size: .
v_call: TRBV6-5
cdr3_aa: CASSLGGADYNEQFF
cdr3_nt: TGTGCCAGCAGTCTCGGGGGGGCGGACTACAATGAGCAGTTCTTC

j_call: TRBJ1-2
d_call: .
clone_size: .
v_call: TRBV12-5
cdr3_aa: CASGLPDRGGRRANYGYTF
cdr3_nt: TGTGCTAGTGGTTTGCCGGACCGTGGAGGGAGACGGGCTAACTATGGCTACACCTTC

j_call: TRBJ2-1
d_call: .
clone_size: .
v_call: TRBV6-4
cdr3_aa: CASSDGGGVRAYNEQFF
cdr3_nt: TGTGCCAGCAGTGATGGAGGGGGCGTTAGGGCATACAATGAGCAGTTCTTC

j_call: TRBJ1-4
d_call: .
clone_size: .
v_call: TRBV19
cdr3_aa: CASSIRRTTNEKLFF
cdr3_nt: TGTGCCAGTAGTATTCGTAGAACAACTAATGAAAAACTGTTTTTT

j_call: TRBJ2-1
d_call: .
clone_size: .
v_call: TRBV30
cdr3_aa: CAWSPRPRNEQFF
cdr3_nt: TGTGCCTGGAGTCCCCGACCCAGGAATGAGCAGTTCTTC

j_call: TRBJ2-7
d_call: TRBD1
clone_size: .
v_call: TRBV7-6
cdr3_aa: CASSLGQGAIGVGEQYF
cdr3_nt: TGTGCCAGCAGCTTAGGACAGGGGGCGATCGGGGTGGGCGAGCAGTACTTC

j_call: TRBJ2-3
d_call: .
clone_size: .
v_call: TRBV7-9
cdr3_aa: CASRRTADTQYF
cdr3_nt: TGTGCCAGCAGGAGGACAGCAGATACGCAGTATTTT

j_call: TRBJ2-3
d_call: .
clone_size: .
v_call: TRBV4-3
cdr3_aa: CASSQFSAGTDTQYF
cdr3_nt: TGCGCCAGCAGCCAATTTTCAGCGGGCACAGATACGCAGTATTTT

j_call: TRBJ1-3
d_call: .
clone_size: .
v_call: TRBV19
cdr3_aa: CASSMRGEGDGNTIYF
cdr3_nt: TGTGCCAGTAGTATGCGGGGTGAGGGAGACGGAAACACCATATATTTT

j_call: TRBJ1-6
d_call: .
clone_size: .
v_call: TRBV7-2
cdr3_aa: CASSRSGLGSSPLHF
cdr3_nt: TGTGCCAGCAGCCGATCAGGGCTGGGATCCTCACCCCTCCACTTT

j_call: TRBJ1-1
d_call: .
clone_size: .
v_call: TRBV7-2
cdr3_aa: CATSREGTRPTEAFF
cdr3_nt: TGTGCCACCTCGAGGGAGGGGACAAGGCCAACTGAAGCTTTCTTT

j_call: TRBJ2-7
d_call: .
clone_size: .
v_call: TRBV30
cdr3_aa: CAWSPNYEQYF
cdr3_nt: TGTGCCTGGAGTCCTAACTACGAGCAGTACTTC

j_call: TRBJ2-1
d_call: TRBD2
clone_size: .
v_call: TRBV11-2
cdr3_aa: CASSLVAGGLDEQFF
cdr3_nt: TGTGCCAGCAGCTTAGTGGCGGGGGGGCTGGATGAGCAGTTCTTC

j_call: TRBJ2-1
d_call: .
clone_size: .
v_call: TRBV6-5
cdr3_aa: CASSSTAGLQNEQFF
cdr3_nt: TGTGCCAGCAGTTCGACCGCGGGTCTCCAGAATGAGCAGTTCTTC

j_call: TRBJ2-2
d_call: TRBD2
clone_size: .
v_call: TRBV5-1
cdr3_aa: CASSQGGSGTGELFF
cdr3_nt: TGCGCCAGCAGCCAGGGAGGGTCGGGCACCGGGGAGCTGTTTTTT

j_call: TRBJ1-2
d_call: .
clone_size: .
v_call: TRBV9
cdr3_aa: CASSVSGEDYGYTF
cdr3_nt: TGTGCCAGCAGCGTGTCGGGGGAGGACTATGGCTACACCTTC

j_call: TRBJ2-2
d_call: .
clone_size: .
v_call: TRBV29-1
cdr3_aa: CSVVWGKGTGELFF
cdr3_nt: TGCAGCGTTGTGTGGGGCAAGGGCACCGGGGAGCTGTTTTTT

j_call: TRBJ2-7
d_call: .
clone_size: .
v_call: TRBV30
cdr3_aa: CAWSVVGPGSEQYF
cdr3_nt: TGTGCCTGGAGTGTAGTGGGGCCCGGCTCCGAGCAGTACTTC

j_call: TRBJ1-2
d_call: TRBD1
clone_size: .
v_call: TRBV6-5
cdr3_aa: CASSQGQGSYGYTF
cdr3_nt: TGTGCCAGCAGTCAGGGACAGGGATCCTATGGCTACACCTTC

j_call: TRBJ1-1
d_call: .
clone_size: .
v_call: TRBV4-3
cdr3_aa: CASSQEVNLGGTEAFF
cdr3_nt: TGCGCCAGCAGCCAAGAGGTTAACCTGGGGGGCACTGAAGCTTTCTTT

j_call: TRBJ2-5
d_call: .
clone_size: .
v_call: TRBV5-1
cdr3_aa: CASSLASQETQYF
cdr3_nt: TGCGCCAGCAGCTTGGCCTCCCAAGAGACCCAGTACTTC

j_call: TRBJ2-2
d_call: TRBD2
clone_size: .
v_call: TRBV5-4
cdr3_aa: CASSLPRGGESGELFF
cdr3_nt: TGTGCCAGCAGCTTGCCCCGCGGGGGGGAGTCCGGGGAGCTGTTTTTT

j_call: TRBJ1-5
d_call: TRBD1
clone_size: once
v_call: TRBV12-5
cdr3_aa: CASGRGNQPQHF
cdr3_nt: TGTGCTAGTGGCAGGGGGAATCAGCCCCAGCATTTT

j_call: TRBJ2-7
d_call: .
clone_size: .
v_call: TRBV9
cdr3_aa: CASSVDGRLYEQYF
cdr3_nt: TGTGCCAGCAGCGTAGATGGCAGGCTTTACGAGCAGTACTTC

j_call: TRBJ2-7
d_call: TRBD1
clone_size: .
v_call: TRBV7-6
cdr3_aa: CASSSGGQISYEQYF
cdr3_nt: TGTGCCAGCAGTTCAGGGGGTCAAATTTCCTACGAGCAGTACTTC

j_call: TRBJ1-3
d_call: TRBD1
clone_size: once
v_call: TRBV2
cdr3_aa: CASMIQGTGNTIYF
cdr3_nt: TGTGCCAGCATGATACAGGGGACTGGAAACACCATATATTTT

j_call: TRBJ2-4
d_call: .
clone_size: .
v_call: TRBV27
cdr3_aa: CASSLTGTLGNIQYF
cdr3_nt: TGTGCCAGCAGTTTAACCGGGACACTTGGAAACATTCAGTACTTC

j_call: TRBJ2-5
d_call: TRBD2
clone_size: .
v_call: TRBV11-2
cdr3_aa: CASSLARGLAETQYF
cdr3_nt: TGTGCCAGCAGCTTAGCGAGGGGACTAGCAGAGACCCAGTACTTC

j_call: TRBJ1-4
d_call: TRBD1
clone_size: .
v_call: TRBV30
cdr3_aa: CAWRGTVNDEKLFF
cdr3_nt: TGTGCCTGGAGAGGGACAGTAAATGATGAAAAACTGTTTTTT

j_call: TRBJ1-3
d_call: .
clone_size: .
v_call: TRBV18
cdr3_aa: CASSPLGAGNGNTIYF
cdr3_nt: TGTGCCAGCTCACCACTGGGTGCCGGGAATGGAAACACCATATATTTT

j_call: TRBJ2-2
d_call: .
clone_size: .
v_call: TRBV9
cdr3_aa: CASSTGAGELFF
cdr3_nt: TGTGCCAGCAGCACAGGAGCCGGGGAGCTGTTTTTT

j_call: TRBJ1-4
d_call: .
clone_size: .
v_call: TRBV19
cdr3_aa: CASSVQQGRDEKLFF
cdr3_nt: TGTGCCAGTAGTGTCCAACAGGGAAGGGATGAAAAACTGTTTTTT

j_call: TRBJ1-3
d_call: .
clone_size: .
v_call: TRBV9
cdr3_aa: CASSETLTADFGNTIYF
cdr3_nt: TGTGCCAGCAGTGAAACACTGACAGCTGACTTTGGAAACACCATATATTTT

j_call: TRBJ1-5
d_call: TRBD1
clone_size: .
v_call: TRBV6-1
cdr3_aa: CASSETPGTGKVGYSNQPQHF
cdr3_nt: TGTGCCAGCAGTGAAACCCCCGGGACAGGGAAAGTGGGTTATAGCAATCAGCCCCAGCATTTT

j_call: TRBJ2-5
d_call: .
clone_size: .
v_call: TRBV15
cdr3_aa: CATSSSGWRHIEETQYF
cdr3_nt: TGTGCCACCAGCAGTTCTGGTTGGCGACACATCGAAGAGACCCAGTACTTC

j_call: TRBJ1-2
d_call: .
clone_size: .
v_call: TRBV7-9
cdr3_aa: CASSTTYSSDRLNYGYTF
cdr3_nt: TGTGCCAGCAGCACGACTTATTCCTCAGACAGGCTAAACTATGGCTACACCTTC

j_call: TRBJ1-2
d_call: .
clone_size: .
v_call: TRBV11-2
cdr3_aa: CASSLESTAYGYTF
cdr3_nt: TGTGCCAGCAGCTTAGAATCGACAGCCTATGGCTACACCTTC

j_call: TRBJ2-5
d_call: .
clone_size: once
v_call: TRBV6-5
cdr3_aa: CASRKRGGMETQYF
cdr3_nt: TGTGCCAGCAGAAAAAGGGGGGGGATGGAGACCCAGTACTTC

j_call: TRBJ2-5
d_call: .
clone_size: .
v_call: TRBV2
cdr3_aa: CASSEQRFQETQYF
cdr3_nt: TGTGCCAGCAGTGAACAGCGCTTCCAAGAGACCCAGTACTTC

j_call: TRBJ2-2
d_call: .
clone_size: .
v_call: TRBV7-9
cdr3_aa: CASRSREGSESGELFF
cdr3_nt: TGTGCCAGCAGGAGTCGGGAAGGGTCGGAGTCCGGGGAGCTGTTTTTT

j_call: TRBJ2-6
d_call: TRBD1
clone_size: .
v_call: TRBV10-3
cdr3_aa: CAISDLRTGASGANVLTF
cdr3_nt: TGTGCCATCAGTGACTTAAGGACAGGGGCCTCTGGGGCCAACGTCCTGACTTTC

j_call: TRBJ2-3
d_call: TRBD2
clone_size: .
v_call: TRBV11-2
cdr3_aa: CASRGDYYSVGTQYF
cdr3_nt: TGTGCCAGCAGGGGGGACTACTATTCAGTTGGTACGCAGTATTTT

j_call: TRBJ2-5
d_call: .
clone_size: .
v_call: TRBV5-1
cdr3_aa: CASSLIPSGLQETQYF
cdr3_nt: TGCGCCAGCAGCCTAATACCCTCTGGACTTCAAGAGACCCAGTACTTC

j_call: TRBJ2-1
d_call: .
clone_size: .
v_call: TRBV27
cdr3_aa: CASSFRPGLYNEQFF
cdr3_nt: TGTGCCAGCAGTTTTCGTCCGGGACTTTACAATGAGCAGTTCTTC

j_call: TRBJ1-4
d_call: .
clone_size: .
v_call: TRBV30
cdr3_aa: CAWSTTLGASEKLFF
cdr3_nt: TGTGCCTGGAGTACCACGTTGGGGGCAAGTGAAAAACTGTTTTTT

j_call: TRBJ1-1
d_call: .
clone_size: .
v_call: TRBV7-3
cdr3_aa: CASSLNGGENTEAFF
cdr3_nt: TGTGCCAGCAGCTTAAATGGGGGCGAGAACACTGAAGCTTTCTTT

j_call: TRBJ2-7
d_call: .
clone_size: .
v_call: TRBV7-2
cdr3_aa: CASSRGGGTNEQYF
cdr3_nt: TGTGCCAGCAGCCGAGGTGGAGGGACCAACGAGCAGTACTTC